Listed here are 28 T cell receptor beta chains from one sample, sequenced in a study of blood T cell repertoires in COVID-19 (dated by TCRdb to the early 2020s). Preparation of the library involved the immunoSEQ multiplex PCR assay. Imported from immuneACCESS, the table was reduced by TCRdb to in-frame sequences with V and J called. These copies leave out some clones; in studies compared against another copy, an unresolved V gene accounts for under half, and the cause of the remainder is not known. The sample contains roughly 200,000 clones, 70% to 90% of them found a single time. The ten largest account for 18% of the sample. Sequencing used peripheral blood. These receptors were obtained from a person aged 65 to 85 with COVID-19, enrolled during active disease.

J is TRBJ2-7 and V is TRBV6-2 or TRBV6-3; D perhaps matches TRBD1 (5 bases). Deletions cut 3 bases from V and 0 bases from J, with 12 bases between. Germline CDR1 reads MNHEY; CDR2 reads SVGEGT. The CDR3 is made up of 15 amino acids. DNA of the CDR3: TGTGCCAGCAGTTATTCTGGGGCCCCCTCCTACGAGCAGTACTTC. Translating it yields CASSYSGAPSYEQYF.

The chain joins TRBV2 to TRBJ2-4; perhaps TRBD2 as D (6 bases). This CDR3 spans 15 amino acids. Germline lookup yields CDR1 SNHLY and CDR2 FYNNEI. The V end was cut by 3 bases, the J end by 9 bases, with 18 bases between. CDR3 nucleotide sequence: TGTGCCAGCAGTGAGAGCCTGGGGGGTATTAGCATTCAGTACTTC. Translated: CASSESLGGISIQYF. The full variable domain, completed using reference TRBV2 and TRBJ2-4, is EPEVTQTPSHQVTQMGQEVILRCVPISNHLYFYWYRQILGQKVEFLVSFYNNEISEKSEIFDDQFSVERPDGSNFTLKIRSTKLEDSAMYFCASSESLGGISIQYFGAGTRLSVL.

The chain recombines TRBV7-2 with TRBJ1-1, with a possible D match to TRBD1 (5 bases). This CDR3 comprises 16 residues. The germline V gene has CDR1 SGHTA and CDR2 FQGNSA. The germline V and J ends were trimmed by 6 bases and 3 bases, with 20 bases remaining between them. CDR3 sequence (DNA): TGTGCCAGCAGATTGCAGGGTAGTCTTTTGGACACTGAAGCTTTCTTT. Protein sequence: CASRLQGSLLDTEAFF.

This chain uses TRBV5-1 with TRBJ1-1; 9 bases are a match to TRBD1. Looked up from germline, CDR1 is SGHRS and CDR2 is YFSETQ. V lost 2 bases and J lost 7; bases outside the gene matches: 6. The CDR3 length is 14 residues. CDR3: CASSFGTGRGEAFF. The CDR3 coding sequence is TGCGCCAGCAGCTTTGGGACAGGGAGGGGTGAAGCTTTCTTT.

The chain recombines TRBV24-1 with TRBJ2-5; D remains ambiguous. The CDR3 runs 12 residues. CDR1 is KGHDR, CDR2 SFDVKD, per germline. V lost 4 bases and J 3 bases, leaving 5 bases between the germline ends. CDR3 coding DNA: TGTGCCACCAGTGACGTTAAAGAGACCCAGTACTTC. Protein: CATSDVKETQYF.

The chain carries TRBV5-6 and TRBJ2-7; 7 bases match TRBD2. Unmatched junction bases numbered 5, after V lost 0 bases and J lost 2 bases. This CDR3 has 15 amino acids. Germline V gene lookup returns CDR1 SGHDT and CDR2 YYEEEE. Here the CDR3 DNA reads TGTGCCAGCAGCTTGGACGGGGGGTATCCCTACGAGCAGTACTTC. This translates into CASSLDGGYPYEQYF.

The V and J genes are TRBV5-5 and TRBJ1-5; a possible D gene is TRBD1 (5 bases). V lost 0 bases and J lost 2, with 9 bases in between. The CDR3 extends over 15 amino acids. Germline CDR1 and CDR2: SGHKS and YYEKEE (reference sequence). The CDR3 DNA follows: TGTGCCAGCAGCTTGGAAATAGGGGGCAATCAGCCCCAGCATTTT. Protein: CASSLEIGGNQPQHF.

The chain combines TRBV10-3 with TRBJ1-5, with 8 bases identical to TRBD1. Germline-derived CDR1 and CDR2 are ENHRY and SYGVKD. The V gene end was trimmed by 5 bases and the J gene end by 0 bases; junction bases not matched to a gene: 6. The CDR3 loop spans 16 amino acids. DNA for the CDR3: TGTGCCATCAGTACCGGGACAGGAATTAGCAATCAGCCCCAGCATTTT. Translation: CAISTGTGISNQPQHF.

The chain uses TRBV5-5 and TRBJ2-3; D unclear. The CDR3 has 14 residues. Trimming took off 0 bases at V and 2 bases at J, with 7 bases between the two ends. Germline CDR1 and CDR2: SGHKS and YYEKEE (reference sequence). The CDR3 region is CASSLDVDTDTQYF. Here the CDR3 DNA reads TGTGCCAGCAGCTTGGACGTAGACACAGATACGCAGTATTTT.

The V and J genes are TRBV7-3 and TRBJ2-5; the match to TRBD2 covers 8 bases. The CDR3 length is 17 residues. Losses at the gene ends were 1 base for V and 2 bases for J; bases not matched to a gene: 9. From germline, CDR1 is SGHTA and CDR2 FQGTGA. The chain's CDR3 is CASSLRPGLGSQETQYF. The CDR3 DNA reads TGTGCCAGCAGCTTAAGGCCGGGACTAGGATCTCAAGAGACCCAGTACTTC. The full variable domain, with the rest looked up from reference TRBV7-3 and TRBJ2-5, is GAGVSQTPSNKVTEKGKYVELRCDPISGHTALYWYRQSLGQGPEFLIYFQGTGAADDSGLPNDRFFAVRPEGSVSTLKIQRTERGDSAVYLCASSLRPGLGSQETQYFGPGTRLLVL.

The chain recombines TRBV10-3 with TRBJ1-1, with D uncertain. Trimming shortened V by 5 bases and J by 1 base, and 5 bases separated the two germline ends. The V gene's germline CDR1 is ENHRY and CDR2 SYGVKD. This CDR3 comprises 12 residues. This CDR3 is CAISPGNTEAFF. The CDR3 DNA reads as TGTGCCATCAGTCCGGGGAACACTGAAGCTTTCTTT.

The table lists this clone with a few counts. The V and J genes are TRBV14 and TRBJ2-2; 8 bases map to TRBD1. J lost 4 bases, V lost 4 bases, and 5 bases had no gene match. Germline assignment: CDR1 SGHDN and CDR2 FVKESK. The CDR3 runs to 15 residues. In DNA form, the CDR3 reads TGTGCCAGCAGCCCCTGGACAGGGCCCACCGGGGAGCTGTTTTTT. Encoded protein: CASSPWTGPTGELFF.

This rearrangement joins TRBV6-5 to TRBJ1-2, with 10 bases fitting TRBD1. The CDR3 is 12 amino acids. V was pared by 6 bases and J by 8 bases, with 3 bases of the junction left unmatched. Germline V gene sequence: CDR1 MNHEY, CDR2 SVGAGI. CDR3 nucleotides: TGTGCCAGCAGGGGACAGGGGAGCGGCTACACCTTC. Encoded protein: CASRGQGSGYTF.

The chain employs TRBV5-1 and TRBJ2-1; D may be TRBD2 (6 bases). V lost 0 bases to trimming and J lost 4 bases, with 11 bases between them. Germline values: CDR1 SGHRS, CDR2 YFSETQ. The CDR3 is 15 amino acids. CDR3 loop: CASSLATSRYNEQFF. DNA for the CDR3: TGCGCCAGCAGCTTGGCCACTAGCAGATACAATGAGCAGTTCTTC.

The rearrangement uses TRBV7-9 and TRBJ2-5, with 7 bases fitting TRBD2. CDR1 is SEHNR, CDR2 FQNEAQ, per germline (reference sequence). The CDR3 contains 16 residues. The J segment lost 3 bases and the V segment lost 4 bases, leaving 11 bases of the junction unmatched. The CDR3 here is CASSSRRGEREETQYF. The DNA of the CDR3 is TGTGCCAGCAGCTCCCGACGGGGGGAGCGAGAAGAGACCCAGTACTTC.

The genes are TRBV24-1 and TRBJ2-1; 8 nucleotides match TRBD1. The V and J ends lost 4 bases and 2 bases, in that order; junction bases with no gene match: 3. The CDR3 has 15 amino acids. Germline V gives CDR1 KGHDR, CDR2 SFDVKD. CDR3 region: CATSDQTGAYNEQFF. For the CDR3, the DNA is TGTGCCACCAGTGACCAGACAGGGGCCTACAATGAGCAGTTCTTC.

The genes are TRBV7-9 and TRBJ2-5; D may be TRBD1 (7 bases). Germline CDR1 reads SEHNR; CDR2 reads FQNEAQ (reference sequence). V lost 5 bases, J lost 5 bases, and 18 bases lay in between. This CDR3 is 15 amino acids long. The CDR3 protein is CASSQRRGQWETQYF. CDR3 nucleotides: TGTGCCAGCAGCCAGAGGAGGGGGCAGTGGGAGACCCAGTACTTC.

The genes are TRBV4-1 and TRBJ1-2; D gene unclear. CDR1 and CDR2 from the germline V gene are MGHRA and YSYEKL. This CDR3 has 16 amino acids. V was clipped by 0 bases and J by 6 bases, with 17 bases between them. The CDR3 here is CASSQEVMVGSDGYTF. The CDR3 region has the DNA TGCGCCAGCAGCCAAGAGGTGATGGTCGGGAGCGATGGCTACACCTTC.

The genes are TRBV29-1 and TRBJ1-1, with D maybe TRBD1 (5 bases). Germline V CDR1 and CDR2: SQVTM, ANQGSEA. The CDR3 runs to 16 residues. V gave up 8 bases and J gave up 1 base, with 23 bases separating them. CDR3 DNA: TGCAGCACTTGGAGGAGGGTTGGGGCGAAGAACACTGAAGCTTTCTTT. The encoded protein is CSTWRRVGAKNTEAFF.

J is TRBJ2-2 and V is TRBV7-9; D may be TRBD1 (6 bases). The V gene lost 2 bases and the J gene lost 4 bases, with 8 bases spanning the gap. This CDR3 comprises 14 residues. CDR1 and CDR2 from the germline V gene are SEHNR and FQNEAQ (reference sequence). The CDR3 reads CASSLKGGTGELFF. The CDR3 DNA follows: TGTGCCAGCAGCTTAAAAGGGGGCACCGGGGAGCTGTTTTTT.

The chain carries TRBV4-2 and TRBJ1-4, with 8 bases identical to TRBD1. The CDR3 extends over 16 amino acids. Per germline, CDR1 LGHNA and CDR2 YNFKEQ. V lost 0 bases and J lost 12; bases outside the gene matches: 12. The CDR3 region has the DNA TGTGCCAGCAGCCAAGAAGCCGGGACAGGCGGTGAGCAACTGTTTTTT. Translated, it gives CASSQEAGTGGEQLFF.

The CDR3 spells CASSRTGLGSTDTQYF. The CDR3 bases are TGTGCCAGCAGCCGAACGGGACTAGGGAGCACAGATACGCAGTATTTT. The chain has TRBV6-6 and TRBJ2-3, with TRBD2 identical over 8 bases. Germline lookup yields CDR1 MNHNY and CDR2 SVGAGI (reference sequence). Trimming at V came to 6 bases and at J to 0 bases, leaving 8 bases not matched to a gene. The CDR3 consists of 16 residues.

The gene calls are TRBV6-4 and TRBJ2-3; weak D call: TRBD1 (5 bases). Trimming took off 0 bases at V and 3 bases at J, with 10 bases between the two ends. CDR1 is MRHNA and CDR2 is SNTAGT in the germline V gene. CDR3 size: 15 residues. The CDR3 DNA follows: TGTGCCAGCAGTGACTCGATGTCAGGGACAGATACGCAGTATTTT. Its translation: CASSDSMSGTDTQYF.

This clone occurred once. The rearrangement joins TRBV3-1 (or the pseudogene TRBV3-2) to TRBJ1-6; 7 bases map to TRBD1. In germline, CDR1 is LGHDT, CDR2 YNNKEL (reference sequence). The V gene end was trimmed by 1 base and the J gene end by 11 bases; junction bases not matched to a gene: 2. This CDR3 comprises 13 residues. CDR3 sequence: CASSQGQGTPLHF. CDR3 nucleotides: TGTGCCAGCAGCCAAGGACAGGGTACACCCCTCCACTTT.

The chain combines TRBV6-1 with TRBJ1-6; no reliable D call. This CDR3 contains 15 residues. Germline V gene data show CDR1 as MNHNS and CDR2 as SASEGT. V was trimmed by 2 bases and J by 5 bases, leaving 10 bases between them. CDR3 sequence reads: CASSEYTPDNSPLHF. The CDR3 nucleotides are TGTGCCAGCAGTGAATACACCCCAGATAATTCACCCCTCCACTTT.

The CDR3 nucleotides are TGTGCCAGCAGCGCAGGGATCGGGGAGCTGTTTTTT. Translation: CASSAGIGELFF. The chain employs TRBV7-3 and TRBJ2-2; tentatively, D is TRBD1 (5 bases). CDR3 length: 12 amino acids. From germline, CDR1 is SGHTA and CDR2 FQGTGA. Trimming stripped 5 bases from V and 7 bases from J, with 8 bases between. Using reference TRBV7-3 and TRBJ2-2 for the parts outside the CDR3, the full variable domain is GAGVSQTPSNKVTEKGKYVELRCDPISGHTALYWYRQSLGQGPEFLIYFQGTGAADDSGLPNDRFFAVRPEGSVSTLKIQRTERGDSAVYLCASSAGIGELFFGEGSRLTVL.

The chain is built from TRBV14 and TRBJ2-5; 7 bases are shared with TRBD2. The germline CDR1 and CDR2 sequences are SGHDN and FVKESK. This CDR3 is built from 13 residues. The trim removed 4 bases at V and 7 bases at J, leaving 6 bases unmatched. The CDR3 loop reads CASSPLAVGTQYF. CDR3 nucleotides: TGTGCCAGCAGCCCCCTAGCGGTTGGGACCCAGTACTTC. Together with reference TRBV14 and TRBJ2-5, the CDR3 gives the full variable domain: EAGVTQFPSHSVIEKGQTVTLRCDPISGHDNLYWYRRVMGKEIKFLLHFVKESKQDESGMPNNRFLAERTGGTYSTLKVQPAELEDSGVYFCASSPLAVGTQYFGPGTRLLVL.

This clone was seen just once. The rearrangement uses TRBV10-3 and TRBJ2-5, with D maybe TRBD2 (5 bases). V shed 8 bases and J shed 1 base, with 11 bases lying between them. The CDR3 is made up of 13 amino acids. Germline V gene lookup returns CDR1 ENHRY and CDR2 SYGVKD. The CDR3 bases are TGTGCCATCGGGCTAGCCCCCCAAGAGACCCAGTACTTC. It encodes CAIGLAPQETQYF.